Shown below are 19 T cell receptor beta chains from a single sample sequenced in a study of T cell repertoires in cytomegalovirus infection. TCRdb reprocessed the reads via MiXCR and lists one record per CDR3 protein. This sample yields around 210,000 distinct CDR3 sequences, of which under 8.5% are seen a single time; roughly 6.5% belongs to the top ten. Sequencing input: PBMCs. Every receptor here comes from a human donor in good health (CMV status not recorded). Some clones in this sample may be carry-over from other donors' samples.

The V call is TRBV29-1, the J call TRBJ2-7; D call uncertain. The CDR3 length is 15 residues. Germline V lookup: CDR1 SQVTM, CDR2 ANQGSEA. V lost 6 bases to trimming and J lost 2 bases, with 20 bases between them. Here the CDR3 reads CSVPSFDDFPYEQYF. As DNA, the CDR3 is TGCAGCGTCCCCTCCTTCGACGACTTTCCCTACGAGCAGTACTTC.

The chain is built from TRBV5-5 and TRBJ1-2, with D unresolved. CDR3 length equals 15 residues. Trimming took 0 bases from V and 2 from J, leaving 11 bases between them. Germline V gene lookup returns CDR1 SGHKS and CDR2 YYEKEE (reference sequence). CDR3 region: CASSLGGGVNYGYTF. CDR3 DNA sequence: TGTGCCAGCAGCTTGGGCGGCGGTGTCAACTATGGCTACACCTTC.

The sample holds a few counts of this clonotype. This rearrangement joins TRBV6-2 or TRBV6-3 to TRBJ2-1; 7 positions agree with TRBD2. The CDR3 sequence is 15 residues long. V dropped 6 bases and J dropped 3; count of bases not matched to a gene: 8. Per the germline V gene, CDR1 is MNHEY and CDR2 is SVGEGT. The CDR3: CASRNGRGNYNEQFF. DNA for the CDR3: TGTGCCAGCAGGAATGGGCGGGGGAACTACAATGAGCAGTTCTTC.

This clonotype was counted many times. The gene calls are TRBV7-9 and TRBJ1-6, with TRBD1 as a possible D gene (5 bases). The germline gives CDR1 SEHNR, CDR2 FQNEAQ (reference sequence). The CDR3 is made up of 14 amino acids. V was clipped by 5 bases and J by 8 bases, with 13 bases between them. This chain's CDR3 is CASSPGTGHSPLHF. Written as DNA, the CDR3 is TGTGCCAGCAGCCCGGGGACGGGCCATTCACCCCTCCACTTT.

This clonotype has ten or more counts. This chain joins TRBV12-3 or TRBV12-4 and TRBJ1-5, with D possibly TRBD1 on 6 matching bases. Trimming took 5 bases from V and 4 from J, leaving 12 bases between them. This CDR3 comprises 14 residues. CDR3 DNA: TGTGCCAGCAGTGAGGGACAACTTAATCAGCCCCAGCATTTT. Its translation is CASSEGQLNQPQHF.

This clonotype was detected ten times or more. The chain joins TRBV6-2 or TRBV6-3 to TRBJ1-1; unclear D gene. V was trimmed by 7 bases and J by 4 bases, leaving 16 bases between them. The CDR3 spans 14 residues. CDR1 is MNHEY, CDR2 SVGEGT, per germline. The CDR3 sequence is CASTPPVPLTEAFF. CDR3 in DNA: TGTGCCAGCACCCCCCCCGTTCCGCTCACTGAAGCTTTCTTT.

Remarks on this clonotype: The conserved final phenylalanine or tryptophan is absent from the CDR3, which likely points to a read error. The V gene is TRBV28, the J gene TRBJ2-6; no clear D gene. The CDR3 runs 15 residues. V gave up 2 bases and J gave up 0 bases, with 5 bases separating them. CDR1 is MDHEN and CDR2 is SYDVKM in the germline V gene. The CDR3 protein is CASSLVASGANVLTL. DNA for the CDR3: TGTGCCAGCAGTTTAGTGGCCTCTGGGGCCAACGTCCTGACTCTC.

This clonotype was recorded at least ten times. CDR3 DNA sequence: TGTGCCAGCAGCTTACTTCGGCGGGCGGGCCCAGAGACCCAGTACTTC. Translating gives CASSLLRRAGPETQYF. The V and J genes are TRBV11-1 and TRBJ2-5; possible D gene TRBD2, 5 bases. Trimming removed 2 bases from V and 4 bases from J, with 17 bases in between. Looked up from germline, CDR1 is SGHAT and CDR2 is FQDESV (reference sequence). This CDR3 region has 16 residues.

This clonotype was recorded at least ten times. The chain combines TRBV7-2 with TRBJ2-1; 8 bases agree with TRBD2. This CDR3 spans 17 amino acids. V lost 5 bases and J lost 7; bases outside the gene matches: 16. Germline V gene lookup returns CDR1 SGHTA and CDR2 FQGNSA. The CDR3 spells CASSLYGGGAGGNEQFF. CDR3 sequence (DNA): TGTGCCAGCAGCCTCTACGGGGGGGGAGCGGGTGGGAATGAGCAGTTCTTC.

This clonotype occurred many times. The genes are TRBV2 and TRBJ2-7; no clear D. The CDR3 sequence is 14 residues long. Germline V lookup: CDR1 SNHLY, CDR2 FYNNEI. With 3 bases removed from V and 0 bases from J, the gap between germline ends came to 9 bases. The CDR3 is CASSDPNSSYEQYF. The CDR3, as DNA: TGTGCCAGCAGTGACCCTAATAGCTCCTACGAGCAGTACTTC.

This clonotype appeared many times. The CDR3 DNA reads TGTGCCAGCAGCCCGGACCAAAAATACAATGAGCAGTTCTTC. It translates to CASSPDQKYNEQFF. The V call is TRBV7-9, the J call TRBJ2-1, with D unresolved. This CDR3 has 14 amino acids. Per germline, CDR1 SEHNR and CDR2 FQNEAQ (reference sequence). Trimming shortened V by 5 bases and J by 4 bases, and 12 bases separated the two germline ends.

This clonotype was detected many times. V usage is TRBV7-2 and J usage is TRBJ2-5; 8 bases are a match to TRBD2. The CDR3 runs 13 residues. The J segment lost 5 bases and the V segment lost 7 bases, leaving 6 bases of the junction unmatched. The germline V gene encodes CDR1 SGHTA and CDR2 FQGNSA. In DNA form, the CDR3 reads TGTGCCAGCACCCGGGGGGGTCGGGAGACCCAGTACTTC. As protein: CASTRGGRETQYF.

This clonotype occurred many times. The V gene is TRBV12-3 or TRBV12-4, the J gene TRBJ2-7, with D tentatively TRBD2 (6 bases). The CDR3 runs to 13 residues. The ends were cut back, 5 bases at V and 6 bases at J, with 14 bases in the middle. CDR3 region: CASSLIFGGEQYF. The DNA of the CDR3 is TGTGCCAGCAGTCTTATTTTCGGGGGCGAGCAGTACTTC.

This clonotype was detected many times. This chain connects TRBV9 to TRBJ2-2; TRBD2 is a possible D gene (5 bases). The CDR3 is 16 residues long. V gave up 2 bases and J gave up 0 bases, with 11 bases separating them. Looked up from germline, CDR1 is SGDLS and CDR2 is YYNGEE. CDR3 sequence: CASSVQADPNTGELFF. The CDR3 DNA follows: TGTGCCAGCAGCGTGCAAGCGGATCCGAACACCGGGGAGCTGTTTTTT.

This clonotype was seen at least ten times. The rearrangement uses TRBV7-9 and TRBJ1-1; TRBD1 is a possible D gene (6 bases). Germline lookup yields CDR1 SEHNR and CDR2 FQNEAQ (reference sequence). The CDR3 has 13 amino acids. Trimming took 7 bases from V and 4 from J, leaving 13 bases between them. Here the CDR3 DNA reads TGTGCCAGCACCTTGGGGGGGGCCACTGAAGCTTTCTTT. Translation gives CASTLGGATEAFF.

This clonotype was seen repeatedly, ten times or more. The CDR3 DNA sequence: TGTGCCAGCAGCGTAGACAGCCTGAACACTGAAGCTTTCTTT. Its translation: CASSVDSLNTEAFF. The V gene is TRBV7-2, the J gene TRBJ1-1, with D possibly TRBD1 on 5 matching bases. The CDR3 totals 14 residues. Germline V gene data show CDR1 as SGHTA and CDR2 as FQGNSA. V was shortened by 5 bases and J by 0 bases, with 10 bases between the two germline ends.

This clonotype was counted at least ten times. The V call is TRBV7-2, the J call TRBJ2-1; weak D call: TRBD1 (7 bases). This CDR3 is 13 amino acids long. Germline CDR1 and CDR2: SGHTA and FQGNSA. V lost 2 bases to trimming and J lost 6 bases, with 8 bases between them. CDR3 nucleotide sequence: TGTGCCAGCAGCTTACAGGGGGGCAATGAGCAGTTCTTC. Protein product: CASSLQGGNEQFF.

Ten or more counts support this clonotype. This chain links TRBV15 with TRBJ1-4; D gene uncertain. Germline loops: CDR1 LNHNV, CDR2 YYDKDF (reference sequence). This CDR3 region has 16 residues. The V gene lost 1 base and the J gene lost 8 bases, with 17 bases spanning the gap. CDR3 sequence reads: CATSRAKAVLEEKLFF. The CDR3 nucleotides read TGTGCCACCAGCAGAGCCAAGGCAGTACTGGAAGAAAAACTGTTTTTT.

Ten or more counts support this clonotype. The chain joins TRBV27 to TRBJ1-2; no definite D call. Trimming took off 2 bases at V and 6 bases at J, with 10 bases between the two ends. This CDR3 spans 13 amino acids. Germline V gene sequence: CDR1 MNHEY, CDR2 SMNVEV (reference sequence). The CDR3 DNA is TGTGCCAGCAGTTTAACGGCTGTCGATGGCTACACCTTC. Protein product: CASSLTAVDGYTF.